This T cell receptor beta chain was sequenced during a study of blood T cell repertoires in COVID-19. Study as a whole: Acute and convalescent COVID-19 samples came from the United States, Italy and Spain. PBMCs, B-cell-depleted T cells, or T cells provided the cDNA or gDNA that made up the material.

V shed 3 bases and J shed 1 base, with 22 bases lying between them. The CDR3 spans 18 residues. In germline, CDR1 is SGDLS, CDR2 YYNGEE. As handled by the study authors: Estimation of nucleated cell counts relied on the amplification of reference gene primers. Here immunoSEQ multiplex PCR was the method, and the copy in TCRdb shows in-frame clones only, minus some. From that table come the V and J calls and clone size; the DNA was used to work out D and trimming. The table lists roughly 240,000 clones, approximately 84% of them singletons, with under 2% in the top ten. The TCR comes from a woman aged 80 or over with acute or convalescent COVID-19. The sequenced sample was peripheral blood. The rearrangement links TRBV9 to TRBJ1-1; unclear D gene. The CDR3 loop is CASSERAGGGSSNTEAFF. The CDR3 DNA reads as TGTGCCAGCAGCGAGAGGGCCGGAGGTGGCAGTTCGAACACTGAAGCTTTCTTT.